This entry lists 8 T cell receptor beta chains sequenced from one sample in a study of T cells in Graves' hyperthyroidism and ophthalmopathy. The TCR beta CDR3 regions underwent amplification using RNA transcripts as the source. Using the HTBI primer set, a first-round RT-PCR was run on the TCR CDR3. TCRdb fed the multiplex PCR reads into MiXCR, producing one record per CDR3 protein. The sample has hundreds of thousands of distinct CDR3 sequences, roughly 15% seen once. Input material: blood. The receptors come from a woman younger than 30 with Graves' hyperthyroidism.

This clonotype was seen many times. The chain carries TRBV6-2 or TRBV6-3 and TRBJ2-7; D unresolved. The CDR3 runs 12 residues. Germline CDR1 MNHEY, CDR2 SVGEGT. Trimming pared 2 bases from V and 6 bases from J, leaving 8 bases between. The CDR3 reads CASSYGRTEQYF. The CDR3 DNA sequence: TGTGCCAGCAGTTACGGCCGGACCGAGCAGTACTTC.

This clonotype occurred many times. The chain links TRBV6-1 to TRBJ1-5; D possibly corresponds to TRBD1 (6 bases). The CDR3 has 15 amino acids. Trimming removed 5 bases from V and 7 bases from J, with 18 bases in between. Germline CDR1 reads MNHNS; CDR2 reads SASEGT. In DNA form, the CDR3 reads TGTGCCAGCAGTCCTCACAGGGAAGTAAGCCAGCCCCAGCATTTT. Amino acids: CASSPHREVSQPQHF.

The J gene is TRBJ2-6, the V gene TRBV7-9, with TRBD1 matching 7 bases. CDR3 length: 13 residues. J was trimmed by 2 bases and V by 10 bases; bases with no gene match: 2. Germline V CDR1 and CDR2: SEHNR, FQNEAQ (reference sequence). CDR3 amino acids: CATDRAGANVLTF. CDR3 coding DNA: TGTGCCACAGACAGGGCTGGGGCCAACGTCCTGACTTTC.

With respect to this clonotype: One end of the junction fails to match germline, which may point to a read error. The genes are TRBV28 and TRBJ2-7; TRBD1 matches 10 bases. Germline CDR1 MDHEN, CDR2 SYDVKM. The CDR3 covers 14 residues. The CDR3 nucleotides read TGTACCAGTAGACCCGGGACAGGGGTGGTCGAGCAGTACTTC. This encodes CTSRPGTGVVEQYF.

This chain joins TRBV5-1 and TRBJ1-4; the match to TRBD1 covers 7 bases. The CDR3 runs 15 residues. The germline gives CDR1 SGHRS, CDR2 YFSETQ. Trimming cost V 4 bases and J 6 bases; bases outside gene matches: 9. In DNA, the CDR3 is TGCGCCAGCAGCCTCAGGGGGTTTTGGGATGAAAAACTGTTTTTT. This encodes CASSLRGFWDEKLFF.

This clonotype was counted ten times or more. The genes are TRBV11-2 and TRBJ2-7; possible D gene TRBD2, 6 bases. V gave up 4 bases and J gave up 0 bases, with 7 bases separating them. Germline CDR1 reads SGHAT; CDR2 reads FQNNGV. The CDR3 is 13 amino acids. The CDR3 region is CASSSGGSYEQYF. CDR3 DNA: TGTGCCAGCAGCTCCGGGGGCTCCTACGAGCAGTACTTC.

The rearrangement joins TRBV28 to TRBJ2-3; D uncertain. Germline loops: CDR1 MDHEN, CDR2 SYDVKM. There are 13 residues in the CDR3. The V end was cut by 10 bases, the J end by 1 base, with 12 bases between. The CDR3: CATLMAGTDTQYF. In nucleotides, the CDR3 is TGTGCCACCCTCATGGCGGGCACAGATACGCAGTATTTT.

The V and J genes are TRBV25-1 and TRBJ2-7; tentative D call: TRBD2 (5 bases). Germline V gives CDR1 MGHDK, CDR2 SYGVNS. The CDR3 length is 16 residues. Trimming stripped 3 bases from V and 6 bases from J, with 21 bases between. In DNA form, the CDR3 reads TGTGCCAGCAGTGATCCCCAGTCCCCGGGAAATATCGAGCAGTACTTC. Translated: CASSDPQSPGNIEQYF.